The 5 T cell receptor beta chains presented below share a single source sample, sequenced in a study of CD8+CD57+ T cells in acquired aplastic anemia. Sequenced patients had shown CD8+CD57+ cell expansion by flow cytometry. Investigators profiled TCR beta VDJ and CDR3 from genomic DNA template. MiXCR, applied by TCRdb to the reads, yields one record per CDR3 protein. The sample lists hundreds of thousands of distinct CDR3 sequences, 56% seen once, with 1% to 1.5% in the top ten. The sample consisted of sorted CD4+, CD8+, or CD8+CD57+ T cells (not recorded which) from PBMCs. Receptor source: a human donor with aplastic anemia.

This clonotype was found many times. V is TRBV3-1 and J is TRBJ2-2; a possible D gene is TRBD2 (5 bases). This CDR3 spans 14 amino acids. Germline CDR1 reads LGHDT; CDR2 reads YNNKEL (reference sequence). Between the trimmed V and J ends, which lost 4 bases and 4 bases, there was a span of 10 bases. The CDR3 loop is CASSPQAGTGELFF. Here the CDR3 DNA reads TGTGCCAGCAGCCCGCAGGCGGGCACCGGGGAGCTGTTTTTT.

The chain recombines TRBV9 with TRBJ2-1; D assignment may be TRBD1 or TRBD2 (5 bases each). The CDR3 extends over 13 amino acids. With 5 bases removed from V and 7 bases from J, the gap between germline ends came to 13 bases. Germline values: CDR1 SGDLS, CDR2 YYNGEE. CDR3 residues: CASSFGWGNEQFF. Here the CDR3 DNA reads TGTGCCAGCAGTTTCGGTTGGGGGAATGAGCAGTTCTTC.

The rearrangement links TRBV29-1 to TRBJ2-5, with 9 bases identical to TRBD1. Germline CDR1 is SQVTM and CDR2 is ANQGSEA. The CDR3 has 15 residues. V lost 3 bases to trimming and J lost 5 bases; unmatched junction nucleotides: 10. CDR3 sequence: CSVDSPGQGFETQYF. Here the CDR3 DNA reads TGCAGCGTTGACTCACCGGGACAGGGTTTCGAGACCCAGTACTTC. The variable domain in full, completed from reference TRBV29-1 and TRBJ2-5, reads SAVISQKPSRDICQRGTSLTIQCQVDSQVTMMFWYRQQPGQSLTLIATANQGSEATYESGFVIDKFPISRPNLTFSTLTVSNMSPEDSSIYLCSVDSPGQGFETQYFGPGTRLLVL.

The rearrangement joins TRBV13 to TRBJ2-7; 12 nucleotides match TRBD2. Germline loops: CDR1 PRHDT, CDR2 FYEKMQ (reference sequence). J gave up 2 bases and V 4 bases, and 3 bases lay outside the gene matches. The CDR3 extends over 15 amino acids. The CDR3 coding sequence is TGTGCCAGCAGCTGGCCTAGCGGGGGGGCCTACGAGCAGTACTTC. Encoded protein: CASSWPSGGAYEQYF.

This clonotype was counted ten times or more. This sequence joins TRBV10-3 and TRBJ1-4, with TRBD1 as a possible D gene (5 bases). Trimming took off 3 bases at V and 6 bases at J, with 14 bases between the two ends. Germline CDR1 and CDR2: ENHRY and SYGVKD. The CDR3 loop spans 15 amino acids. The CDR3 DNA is TGTGCCATCAGTGATGGCGGGGGGAGAGATGAAAAACTGTTTTTT. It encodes CAISDGGGRDEKLFF.